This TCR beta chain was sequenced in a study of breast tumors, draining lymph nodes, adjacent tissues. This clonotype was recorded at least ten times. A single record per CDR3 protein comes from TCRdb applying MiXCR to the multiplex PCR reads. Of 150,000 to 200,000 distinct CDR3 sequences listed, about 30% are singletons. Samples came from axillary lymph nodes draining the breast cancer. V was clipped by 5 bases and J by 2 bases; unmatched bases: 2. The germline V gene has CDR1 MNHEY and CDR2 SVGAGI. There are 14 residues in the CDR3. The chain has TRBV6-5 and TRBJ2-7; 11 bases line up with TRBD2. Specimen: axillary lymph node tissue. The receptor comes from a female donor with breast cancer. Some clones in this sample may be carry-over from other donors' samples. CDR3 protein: CASSMTSGAYEQYF. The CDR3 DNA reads TGTGCCAGCAGTATGACTAGCGGGGCCTACGAGCAGTACTTC.